This T cell receptor beta chain was retrieved from a study of shared clonotypes between healthy human individuals. Study overall: Ranging from 18 to 49 in age, donors were a couple of women and three men.

Worth noting for this clone: The antigen remains unidentified.

It was across several immunoSEQ plates that each subset's genomic DNA was evenly split. Here immunoSEQ multiplex PCR was the method, and the copy in TCRdb shows in-frame clones only, minus some. The sample includes fewer than 1.4 million clones, around 82% of them seen just once. Study-wide findings and caveats: The genetic and exposure-history diversity represented was limited by few donors.

V lost 3 bases and J lost 6; bases outside the gene matches: 4. Germline assignment: CDR1 SEHNR and CDR2 FQNEAQ (reference sequence). The CDR3 is 14 residues long. Sample: memory CD4+ T cells from PBMCs. As for subset: CD45RA-negative fraction. This receptor was identified in a man aged 18 to 29 in good health. Some clones in this sample may be carry-over from other donors' samples. V usage is TRBV7-9 and J usage is TRBJ2-7, with 11 bases that match TRBD2. The CDR3 region has the DNA TGTGCCAGCAGCTTTACTAGCGGGAGTAGCGAGCAGTACTTC. Protein product: CASSFTSGSSEQYF.